The 21 T cell receptor beta chains presented below share a single source sample, sequenced in a study of cytomegalovirus exposure and HLA in healthy donors. The table came from immunoSEQ multiplex PCR; TCRdb's copy has only in-frame clones and leaves some out. Counted here are 200,000 to 300,000 clones, roughly 84% occurring once; the ten biggest clones make up around 13%. Specimen: PBMCs. These receptors were taken from a young man in good health and CMV-seropositive.

CDR3 residues: CASGLVRGGRLYNEQFF. The CDR3 DNA follows: TGTGCTAGTGGTTTGGTACGGGGGGGGCGCCTTTACAATGAGCAGTTCTTC. This chain links TRBV12-5 with TRBJ2-1, with TRBD2 matching 8 bases. CDR1 is LGHNT and CDR2 is FRNRAP in the germline V gene. The V and J ends lost 0 bases and 4 bases, in that order; junction bases with no gene match: 8. The CDR3 loop spans 17 amino acids.

The CDR3 protein is CASSWDSMNTEAFF. CDR3 sequence (DNA): TGTGCCAGCAGCTGGGACAGCATGAACACTGAAGCTTTCTTT. The chain recombines TRBV27 with TRBJ1-1; 7 bases align to TRBD1. The length of the CDR3 is 14 residues. Germline V CDR1 and CDR2: MNHEY, SMNVEV (reference sequence). V trimming: 6 bases; J trimming: 0 bases; junction bases outside the gene matches: 4.

The chain couples TRBV27 to TRBJ2-2; D possibly corresponds to TRBD1 (6 bases). Trimming stripped 3 bases from V and 2 bases from J, with 7 bases between. The CDR3 has 14 amino acids. Per the germline V gene, CDR1 is MNHEY and CDR2 is SMNVEV (reference sequence). CDR3 in DNA: TGTGCCAGCAGTTTCGGGACAAACACCGGGGAGCTGTTTTTT. Translated: CASSFGTNTGELFF.

The chain is built from TRBV7-9 and TRBJ2-2, with 12 bases lining up with TRBD2. The V and J ends lost 5 bases and 6 bases, in that order; junction bases with no gene match: 4. The CDR3 contains 15 residues. Germline-derived CDR1 and CDR2 are SEHNR and FQNEAQ (reference sequence). This CDR3 is CASSPTSGRSGELFF. The CDR3 DNA reads TGTGCCAGCAGCCCGACTAGCGGGAGATCCGGGGAGCTGTTTTTT.

The chain joins TRBV2 to TRBJ1-3; weak D call: TRBD1 (6 bases). The CDR3 extends over 14 amino acids. The germline V and J ends were trimmed by 3 bases and 8 bases, with 14 bases remaining between them. CDR1 and CDR2 from the germline V gene are SNHLY and FYNNEI. The CDR3: CASSEGYRADTIYF. The CDR3 DNA sequence: TGTGCCAGCAGTGAGGGGTACAGGGCGGACACCATATATTTT.

V usage is TRBV6-1 and J usage is TRBJ2-7; D is possibly TRBD2 (5 bases). The CDR3 loop spans 15 amino acids. Germline V CDR1 and CDR2: MNHNS, SASEGT. V was clipped by 1 base and J by 3 bases, with 13 bases between them. This CDR3 reads CASSEEGPRGYEQYF. The CDR3 DNA follows: TGTGCCAGCAGTGAAGAAGGGCCCCGGGGCTACGAGCAGTACTTC.

The J gene is TRBJ1-1, the V gene TRBV19, with D uncertain. The V end was cut by 5 bases, the J end by 0 bases, with 13 bases between. The length of the CDR3 is 15 residues. Germline CDR1 LNHDA, CDR2 SQIVND (reference sequence). CDR3 in amino acids: CASSPQPTVNTEAFF. For the CDR3, the DNA is TGTGCCAGTAGTCCACAGCCAACCGTGAACACTGAAGCTTTCTTT.

This clone was counted once. The rearrangement joins TRBV19 to TRBJ1-1; no reliable D call. The CDR3 extends over 17 amino acids. V was shortened by 1 base and J by 3 bases, with 18 bases between the two germline ends. Germline CDR1 is LNHDA and CDR2 is SQIVND (reference sequence). CDR3 loop: CASSIGGSVAFYTEAFF. The CDR3 DNA sequence: TGTGCCAGTAGTATAGGAGGGAGTGTCGCTTTTTACACTGAAGCTTTCTTT.

The CDR3 DNA follows: TGTGCCAGCACCCTAGGGGTAGGGGGATACGAGCAGTACTTC. Its protein product is CASTLGVGGYEQYF. The chain employs TRBV7-2 and TRBJ2-7, with D possibly being TRBD1 (6 bases). V gave up 7 bases and J gave up 4 bases, with 17 bases separating them. Germline V gives CDR1 SGHTA, CDR2 FQGNSA. This CDR3 contains 14 residues.

The rearrangement joins TRBV5-1 to TRBJ2-5; the D is unclear. CDR3 length equals 14 residues. Per the germline V gene, CDR1 is SGHRS and CDR2 is YFSETQ. V was pared by 5 bases and J by 0 bases, with 11 bases between. As DNA, the CDR3 is TGCGCCAGCAGGATGGATTTGTACCAAGAGACCCAGTACTTC. It is translated as CASRMDLYQETQYF.

The chain carries TRBV18 and TRBJ2-7; 9 positions match TRBD1. From germline, CDR1 is KGHSH and CDR2 LQKENI. V lost 5 bases and J lost 4; bases outside the gene matches: 3. The CDR3 is 13 residues long. CDR3 nucleotide sequence: TGTGCCAGCTCAGTCGGGACAGGGTACGAGCAGTACTTC. Its protein is CASSVGTGYEQYF.

The chain combines TRBV4-3 with TRBJ1-5; unclear D gene. Trimming took 5 bases from V and 0 from J, leaving 11 bases between them. CDR1 and CDR2 (germline): LGHNA, YSLEER. The CDR3 sequence is 15 residues long. Here the CDR3 reads CASSSVAASNQPQHF. The CDR3, as DNA: TGCGCCAGCAGCTCGGTGGCAGCTAGCAATCAGCCCCAGCATTTT.

V usage is TRBV4-3 and J usage is TRBJ1-4; possible D gene TRBD1, 6 bases. This CDR3 has 14 amino acids. Trimming shortened V by 4 bases and J by 8 bases, and 14 bases separated the two germline ends. Germline V gene sequence: CDR1 LGHNA, CDR2 YSLEER. The CDR3 sequence is CASSLRGMDEKLFF. The CDR3 coding sequence is TGCGCCAGCAGCCTCAGGGGTATGGACGAAAAACTGTTTTTT.

J is TRBJ2-5 and V is TRBV5-1; 8 nucleotides agree with TRBD2. CDR1 is SGHRS and CDR2 is YFSETQ in the germline V gene. Trimming at V came to 4 bases and at J to 10 bases, leaving 12 bases not matched to a gene. CDR3 length: 14 residues. The DNA for the CDR3 is TGCGCCAGCAGCCCCGGGGGGGCGGGAGAGGACCAGTACTTC. It encodes CASSPGGAGEDQYF.

This clone was counted only a few times. The chain joins TRBV28 to TRBJ1-2; D gene ambiguous. The V gene's germline CDR1 is MDHEN and CDR2 SYDVKM. The CDR3 covers 11 residues. V was shortened by 6 bases and J by 3 bases, with 5 bases between the two germline ends. The CDR3, as DNA: TGTGCCAGCAGGAGTGACTATGGCTACACCTTC. Protein product: CASRSDYGYTF.

The V and J genes are TRBV20-1 and TRBJ2-7, with D uncertain. The CDR3 runs 10 residues. The V end was cut by 3 bases, the J end by 7 bases, with 7 bases between. Germline assignment: CDR1 DFQATT and CDR2 SNEGSKA (reference sequence). CDR3 loop: CSASGWEQYF. CDR3 DNA: TGCAGTGCTAGCGGGTGGGAGCAGTACTTC.

This chain joins TRBV7-9 and TRBJ1-5, with unresolved D. V lost 3 bases, J lost 0 bases, and 3 bases lay in between. The germline V gene encodes CDR1 SEHNR and CDR2 FQNEAQ (reference sequence). The CDR3 consists of 13 residues. For the CDR3, the DNA is TGTGCCAGCAGCTTCCGTAGCAATCAGCCCCAGCATTTT. Protein product: CASSFRSNQPQHF.

The chain recombines TRBV9 with TRBJ2-1; no firm D call. The CDR3 runs to 12 residues. The V gene's germline CDR1 is SGDLS and CDR2 YYNGEE. The V and J ends lost 0 bases and 7 bases respectively, with 5 bases between them. This CDR3 reads CASSVEFNEQFF. The DNA for the CDR3 is TGTGCCAGCAGCGTAGAATTTAATGAGCAGTTCTTC.

The chain is built from TRBV5-4 and TRBJ1-1, with D unresolved. Germline CDR1 is SGHNT and CDR2 is YYREEE (reference sequence). The CDR3 runs to 14 residues. V was shortened by 7 bases and J by 1 base, with 14 bases between the two germline ends. Here the CDR3 reads CASAEEAWNTEAFF. CDR3 DNA: TGTGCCAGCGCAGAGGAAGCCTGGAACACTGAAGCTTTCTTT.

This clone came up once. The chain employs TRBV7-8 and TRBJ2-5; perhaps TRBD1 as D (5 bases). The V end lost 1 base, the J end lost 2 bases, and 11 bases lay between the germline ends. The CDR3 has 15 amino acids. Germline CDR1 is SGHVS and CDR2 is FQNEAQ. In nucleotides, the CDR3 is TGTGCCAGCAGCTTAGTCCTAGGGGTACAAGAGACCCAGTACTTC. Protein product: CASSLVLGVQETQYF.

CDR3 in amino acids: CASSLVSGVGYEQYF. The DNA of the CDR3 is TGTGCCAGCAGCTTAGTGTCTGGGGTAGGATACGAGCAGTACTTC. The chain is built from TRBV7-9 and TRBJ2-7; D not resolved. Per the germline V gene, CDR1 is SEHNR and CDR2 is FQNEAQ (reference sequence). The V end was cut by 1 base, the J end by 4 bases, with 14 bases between. The CDR3 has 15 residues.